This TCR beta chain was captured by sequencing in a study of blood T cell repertoires in COVID-19. Per the study methods: Nucleated cell counts were estimated from reference gene primer amplification. Profiling relied on immunoSEQ multiplex PCR, and the TCRdb table lists in-frame clones only, not all of them. V and J calls plus clone size are reproduced from that table; the DNA served to infer D and trimming. The sample consists of about 110,000 clones, about 72% of them appearing once. This sequence was found in a woman aged 55-70 years with acute or convalescent COVID-19. The sequenced sample was peripheral blood.

CDR3 sequence (DNA): TGTGCCAGCAGCCCCCTAGGGGGCTTGGACGGCTACACCTTC. This translates into CASSPLGGLDGYTF. This chain joins TRBV14 and TRBJ1-2; 7 nucleotides match TRBD1. J gave up 8 bases and V 4 bases, and 10 bases lay outside the gene matches. The CDR3 is 14 residues long. Germline CDR1 is SGHDN and CDR2 is FVKESK.